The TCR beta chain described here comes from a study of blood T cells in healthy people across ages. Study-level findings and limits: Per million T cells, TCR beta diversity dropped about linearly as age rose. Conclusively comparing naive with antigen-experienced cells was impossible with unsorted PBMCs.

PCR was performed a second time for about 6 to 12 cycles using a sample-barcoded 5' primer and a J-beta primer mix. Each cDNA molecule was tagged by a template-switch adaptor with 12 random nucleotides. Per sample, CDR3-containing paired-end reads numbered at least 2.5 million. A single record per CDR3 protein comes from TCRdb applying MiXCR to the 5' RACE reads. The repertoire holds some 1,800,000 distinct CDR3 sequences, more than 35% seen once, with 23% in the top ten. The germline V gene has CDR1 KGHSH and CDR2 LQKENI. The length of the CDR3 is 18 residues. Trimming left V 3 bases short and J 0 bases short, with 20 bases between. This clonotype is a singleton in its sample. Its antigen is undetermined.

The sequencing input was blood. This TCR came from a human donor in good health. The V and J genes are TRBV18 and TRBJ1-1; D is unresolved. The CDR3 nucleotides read TGTGCCAGCTCACCTCTGGGCTTCCCCACGCTCATGAACACTGAAGCTTTCTTT. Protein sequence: CASSPLGFPTLMNTEAFF.